Here is one T cell receptor beta chain with its context. This sample stems from a study of blood T cell repertoires in COVID-19. Profiling relied on immunoSEQ multiplex PCR, and the TCRdb table lists in-frame clones only, not all of them. In the table there are 14,000 or so clones, 80% of which are singletons. This CDR3 region has 11 residues. The germline V gene encodes CDR1 SGHRS and CDR2 YFSETQ. The germline V and J ends were trimmed by 6 bases and 6 bases, with 10 bases remaining between them. This sequence was found in a human donor in a cohort sampled during active COVID-19. Source material: peripheral blood. J is TRBJ2-7 and V is TRBV5-1; no clear D. In DNA form, the CDR3 reads TGCGCCAGCAACCCTATTGGCGAGCAGTACTTC. Translating it yields CASNPIGEQYF. Supplemented by reference TRBV5-1 and TRBJ2-7, the full variable domain reads KAGVTQTPRYLIKTRGQQVTLSCSPISGHRSVSWYQQTPGQGLQFLFEYFSETQRNKGNFPGRFSGRQFSNSRSEMNVSTLELGDSALYLCASNPIGEQYFGPGTRLTVT.